Presented here are 9 T cell receptor beta chains from one specimen sequenced in a study of cytomegalovirus exposure and HLA in healthy donors (TCRdb year 2017). The receptor library was made with the immunoSEQ multiplex PCR assay. A mixture of 60 forward primers for TCR Vbeta segments and 13 reverse primers for TCR Jbeta segments was used in the multiplex PCR. TCRdb provides this immuneACCESS table in a form limited to in-frame rearrangements. Some clones are lacking; in checked studies, under half of them reflect an unresolved V gene, and why the rest are absent is not known. This sample lists about 170,000 clones; around three quarters were detected once. Of the sample, 2% to 2.5% falls within the top ten clones. The sample taken for sequencing was PBMCs. The receptors originated from a woman between 45 and 60 years old in good health and CMV-seronegative.

This rearrangement joins TRBV28 to TRBJ1-2; a weak D match, TRBD1 (5 bases). The V gene's germline CDR1 is MDHEN and CDR2 SYDVKM. This CDR3 is 12 amino acids long. Trimming cost V 6 bases and J 4 bases, with 9 bases left between them. In DNA form, the CDR3 reads TGTGCCAGCAGCTTAGACAGCTATGGCTACACCTTC. Amino acids: CASSLDSYGYTF.

With respect to this clone: The junction differs from germline at one of its ends, possibly a read error. The rearrangement joins TRBV7-9 to TRBJ2-7; 10 nucleotides match TRBD1. Germline values: CDR1 SEHNR, CDR2 FQNEAQ (reference sequence). The CDR3 runs to 17 residues. The CDR3, as DNA: TGTTCCAGCAGCTTACCCCGCCTGGGACAGGGGTTTTACGAGCAGTACTTC. Amino acids: CSSSLPRLGQGFYEQYF.

The rearrangement uses TRBV13 and TRBJ1-4; weak D call: TRBD1 (6 bases). This CDR3 is 13 amino acids long. Germline V gene data show CDR1 as PRHDT and CDR2 as FYEKMQ (reference sequence). Trimming left V 5 bases short and J 5 bases short, with 9 bases between. CDR3 nucleotide sequence: TGTGCCAGCAGCACAAGGGGGAATGAAAAACTGTTTTTT. Its translation is CASSTRGNEKLFF.

The V call is TRBV19, the J call TRBJ2-1; TRBD2 matches at 7 bases. Germline CDR1 LNHDA, CDR2 SQIVND (reference sequence). V lost 5 bases to trimming and J lost 9 bases; unmatched junction nucleotides: 13. The CDR3 covers 15 residues. The CDR3 region has the DNA TGTGCCAGTAGTCCCCAGGACTGGGAGGGTGGTGAGCAGTTCTTC. Its protein product is CASSPQDWEGGEQFF.

V is TRBV28 and J is TRBJ2-7; 9 bases are shared with TRBD1. V shed 10 bases and J 7 bases; nucleotides not matched to a gene: 11. Germline values: CDR1 MDHEN, CDR2 SYDVKM. CDR3 size: 13 residues. The CDR3 spells CATRGQGAGEQYF. CDR3 bases: TGTGCCACGAGGGGACAGGGTGCGGGTGAGCAGTACTTC.

The chain couples TRBV6-6 to TRBJ1-1, with a weak D call TRBD1 (6 bases). This CDR3 spans 13 amino acids. Germline V gene lookup returns CDR1 MNHNY and CDR2 SVGAGI (reference sequence). V lost 6 bases, J lost 4 bases, and 12 bases lay in between. The chain's CDR3 is CASSPTRGTEAFF. The CDR3 region has the DNA TGTGCCAGCAGCCCTACCAGGGGCACTGAAGCTTTCTTT.

This clone has only one observation. V gene TRBV5-1 combines with J gene TRBJ2-2; 15 positions match TRBD2. This CDR3 comprises 18 residues. The germline CDR1 and CDR2 sequences are SGHRS and YFSETQ. The V and J ends lost 4 bases and 6 bases, in that order; junction bases with no gene match: 10. For the CDR3, the DNA is TGCGCCAGCAGCCAGTGGACTAGCGGGGGGGTGTTGGCCGGGGAGCTGTTTTTT. It translates to CASSQWTSGGVLAGELFF.

The CDR3 protein is CASSQDRGQAGDEQFF. The DNA of the CDR3 is TGCGCCAGCAGCCAAGATCGAGGTCAAGCTGGAGATGAGCAGTTCTTC. V gene TRBV4-3 combines with J gene TRBJ2-1; no definite D call. The V end was cut by 0 bases, the J end by 8 bases, with 17 bases between. This CDR3 has 16 residues. Germline V lookup: CDR1 LGHNA, CDR2 YSLEER.

This chain connects TRBV27 to TRBJ1-1; the D gene is possibly TRBD1 (5 bases). Looked up from germline, CDR1 is MNHEY and CDR2 is SMNVEV (reference sequence). The CDR3 contains 13 residues. V lost 5 bases, J lost 3 bases, and 10 bases lay in between. CDR3 loop: CASSDSADTEAFF. As DNA, the CDR3 is TGTGCCAGCAGTGACAGTGCTGACACTGAAGCTTTCTTT.